This T cell receptor beta chain was retrieved from a study of a mutant IDH1 vaccine in newly diagnosed glioma. About the research overall: Patients had received radiotherapy, temozolomide, or both previously, most receiving both.

The method was immunoSEQ multiplex PCR; TCRdb's version includes in-frame clones alone and lacks a portion of them. The repertoire holds about 36,000 clones, with 80% as singletons. Time point defined: week 11, during vaccination. The content of each vaccine dose was 300 ug of mutant IDH1 20-mer peptide, and topical imiquimod accompanied it. Astrocytomas found in donors were new, WHO grade 3 or 4, IDH1-mutant and ATRX-lost. The V gene's germline CDR1 is SGHAT and CDR2 FQNNGV. The CDR3 is made up of 14 amino acids. Trimming removed 10 bases from V and 0 bases from J, with 12 bases in between. This clone turned up a few times. No antigen is known for it.

The origin of this receptor is a woman aged 25 to 39 with glioma. Some clones in this sample may be carry-over from other donors' samples. This sequence joins TRBV11-2 and TRBJ2-2; D gene unclear. The sequenced sample was peripheral blood mononuclear cells (PBMCs), obtained from a glioma patient whose treatment included an IDH1 peptide vaccine. The CDR3 bases are TGTGCCACTACAGCACAACCGAACACCGGGGAGCTGTTTTTT. Translating it yields CATTAQPNTGELFF.